The clone carrying this T cell receptor (delta chain) has more than one count but fewer than ten. Antigen unknown. A far larger clone is a single base away, which makes a read error likely. This same CDR3 is encoded by further DNA sequences in the sample. TCRdb called clones from the multiplex PCR reads again using CATT. The top ten hold more than 9% of the sample, which has roughly 93,000 delta-chain clones, roughly 0.9% seen once. The sample is drawn from a study of γδ T cells in repeated Plasmodium falciparum infection. About the study: Over about 600 days, donors received four mosquito-bite P. falciparum NF54 infections. Study observations and caveats: Repeated controlled infections reportedly drove waves of new clonotype selection in Vdelta2-negative, mostly Vdelta1+, gammadelta repertoires. Donors in Mali lived in a small rural village, largely one ethnic group.

Vgamma9/Vdelta2+ and Vdelta2-negative gammadelta T cells were flow-sorted from PBMC for bulk sequencing. The CDR3 is made up of 19 amino acids. Germline CDR1 reads GEAIGNYY; CDR2 reads EKD. The source material was gamma-delta T cells from blood. The V call is TRDV2, the J call TRDJ1; 7 bases line up with TRDD3. Because TCRdb records no J gene, it was assigned here through a match of the DNA to germline. The source of this sequence is a pool of human donors (malaria-infected and uninfected, not separated). In DNA, the CDR3 is TGTGCCTGTGACACGGTTGGTGGATACGACAACGACTACACTGATAAACTCATCTTT. This sequence encodes CACDTVGGYDNDYTDKLIF.